This TCR beta chain stems from a study of read filtering for tumor transcriptome and immune sequencing. The wider study: Mean patient age was about 66 years, range about 45 to 90; 17 to 20 male, more than 11 female. Whole-transcriptome libraries were prepared after DNase treatment.

The CDR3 contains 15 residues. V shed 5 bases and J shed 2 bases, with 15 bases lying between them. Germline V lookup: CDR1 SEHNR, CDR2 FQNEAQ (reference sequence). At the time of active disease, bone marrow was collected from every patient. This library used roughly 400 ng RNA and molecular barcoded adaptors spanning alpha/delta and beta/gamma chains. One entry per CDR3 protein, called by TCRdb with MiXCR from the reads. The sample yields roughly 93,000 distinct CDR3 sequences, 20% to 25% seen once. This clonotype was observed many times. The chain recombines TRBV7-9 with TRBJ2-5; the D is unclear. The specimen sequenced was a population of CD138-negative cells sorted from bone marrow. This TCR was sampled from a donor at least 40 years old with multiple myeloma. The CDR3 loop reads CASSIQASGQETQYF. Here the CDR3 DNA reads TGTGCCAGCAGCATCCAGGCTAGTGGGCAAGAGACCCAGTACTTC.